What follows is one T cell receptor (beta chain) and its context. Its antigen is still unknown. These data come from a study of ipilimumab plus nivolumab after autologous stem cell transplantation. Turning to the study itself: Typical patient got 5 or 6 ipilimumab doses and seven to nine nivolumab doses (median). Regarding the study as a whole: The authors say TCR, Treg and microbiome findings warrant further study.

CDR1 is SGHRS and CDR2 is YFSETQ in the germline V gene. V dropped 4 bases and J dropped 2; count of bases not matched to a gene: 8. This CDR3 spans 17 amino acids. Starting 14 to 28 days after autologous transplant, ipilimumab 1 mg/kg was given. Here immunoSEQ multiplex PCR was the method, and the copy in TCRdb shows in-frame clones only, minus some. The data contain more than 9,500 clones, more than 65% of them singletons. The sequences come from PBMCs, collected in a trial of ipilimumab plus nivolumab as post-transplant consolidation. The rearrangement links TRBV5-1 to TRBJ2-1, with TRBD2 matching over 11 bases. The source of this sequence is a male donor with diffuse large B-cell lymphoma. The CDR3 region is CASSPPRLAGPYNEQFF. DNA for the CDR3: TGCGCCAGCAGCCCACCCCGACTAGCGGGACCCTACAATGAGCAGTTCTTC.